A selection of T cell receptor beta chains follows, all from one sample in a study of cytomegalovirus exposure and HLA in healthy donors. TCRdb's table, derived via immunoSEQ multiplex PCR, lists solely in-frame clones and lacks some. The data hold some 92,000 clones, with around 75% observed a single time. The sample taken for sequencing was PBMCs. The receptors shown here come from a young man in good health and CMV-seropositive. Each CDR3 is given with its conserved first and last residue. Fields, in order: clone size, J gene, D gene, V gene, CDR3 protein, CDR3 DNA. D genes are given only for firm matches. Some rows have no size entry. The others give once, few or many, or a class for an expanded clone.

clone_size: NA; j_call: TRBJ1-2; d_call: NA; v_call: TRBV19; cdr3_aa: CASSTEVGGAYGYTF; cdr3_nt: TGTGCCAGTAGTACGGAAGTTGGGGGGGCCTATGGCTACACCTTC
clone_size: NA; j_call: TRBJ2-7; d_call: TRBD1; v_call: TRBV28; cdr3_aa: CASSIQQGYKQYF; cdr3_nt: TGTGCCAGCAGTATACAACAGGGGTACAAGCAGTACTTC
clone_size: many; j_call: TRBJ2-4; d_call: TRBD2; v_call: TRBV2; cdr3_aa: CASSGLAGGLLNIQYF; cdr3_nt: TGTGCCAGCAGTGGACTAGCGGGGGGGTTATTAAACATTCAGTACTTC
clone_size: few; j_call: TRBJ2-5; d_call: TRBD2; v_call: TRBV9; cdr3_aa: CASSVDSGRGRETQYF; cdr3_nt: TGTGCCAGCAGCGTAGACTCCGGGCGGGGGAGGGAGACCCAGTACTTC
clone_size: NA; j_call: TRBJ1-5; d_call: TRBD1; v_call: TRBV30; cdr3_aa: CAWSRTGVQPQHF; cdr3_nt: TGTGCCTGGAGTAGGACAGGGGTTCAGCCCCAGCATTTT
clone_size: NA; j_call: TRBJ2-2; d_call: NA; v_call: TRBV7-8; cdr3_aa: CASSDRTVGELFF; cdr3_nt: TGTGCCAGCAGCGACAGGACAGTCGGGGAGCTGTTTTTT
clone_size: NA; j_call: TRBJ2-5; d_call: NA; v_call: TRBV29-1; cdr3_aa: CSAPLWTAPLFQETQYF; cdr3_nt: TGCAGCGCCCCATTATGGACAGCCCCCCTCTTTCAAGAGACCCAGTACTTC
clone_size: NA; j_call: TRBJ2-1; d_call: TRBD2; v_call: TRBV27; cdr3_aa: CASSLFERGRPYNEQFF; cdr3_nt: TGTGCCAGCAGTTTATTTGAGCGGGGAAGACCCTACAATGAGCAGTTCTTC
clone_size: NA; j_call: TRBJ1-2; d_call: NA; v_call: TRBV28; cdr3_aa: CASSRANYGYTF; cdr3_nt: TGTGCCAGCAGTCGAGCCAACTATGGCTACACCTTC
clone_size: NA; j_call: TRBJ2-1; d_call: NA; v_call: TRBV11-3; cdr3_aa: CASSAPGSNEQFF; cdr3_nt: TGTGCCAGCAGCGCACCCGGGAGCAATGAGCAGTTCTTC
clone_size: NA; j_call: TRBJ2-1; d_call: TRBD2; v_call: TRBV20-1; cdr3_aa: CSASGGNEQFF; cdr3_nt: TGCAGTGCTAGCGGGGGGAATGAGCAGTTCTTC
clone_size: NA; j_call: TRBJ2-2; d_call: TRBD1; v_call: TRBV28; cdr3_aa: CASRWDRGGVGELFF; cdr3_nt: TGTGCCAGCAGGTGGGACAGGGGAGGTGTCGGGGAGCTGTTTTTT
clone_size: NA; j_call: TRBJ1-1; d_call: TRBD1; v_call: TRBV29-1; cdr3_aa: CSVADRANTEAFF; cdr3_nt: TGCAGCGTTGCGGACAGGGCGAACACTGAAGCTTTCTTT
clone_size: once; j_call: TRBJ2-3; d_call: NA; v_call: TRBV6-1; cdr3_aa: CASSESLPTDTQYF; cdr3_nt: TGTGCCAGCAGTGAATCCCTACCTACAGATACGCAGTATTTT